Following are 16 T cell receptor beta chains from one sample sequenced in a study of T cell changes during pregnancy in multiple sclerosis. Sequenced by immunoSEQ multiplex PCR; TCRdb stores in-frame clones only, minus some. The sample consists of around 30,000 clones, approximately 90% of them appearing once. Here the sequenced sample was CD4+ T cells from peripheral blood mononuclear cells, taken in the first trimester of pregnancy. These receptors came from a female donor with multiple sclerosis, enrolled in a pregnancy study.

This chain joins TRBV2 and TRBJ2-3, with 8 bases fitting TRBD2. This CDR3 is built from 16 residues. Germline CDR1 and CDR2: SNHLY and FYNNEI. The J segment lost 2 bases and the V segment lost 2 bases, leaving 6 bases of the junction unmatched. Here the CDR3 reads CASSEWSSGDTDTQYF. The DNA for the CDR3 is TGTGCCAGCAGTGAATGGAGTAGCGGGGACACAGATACGCAGTATTTT.

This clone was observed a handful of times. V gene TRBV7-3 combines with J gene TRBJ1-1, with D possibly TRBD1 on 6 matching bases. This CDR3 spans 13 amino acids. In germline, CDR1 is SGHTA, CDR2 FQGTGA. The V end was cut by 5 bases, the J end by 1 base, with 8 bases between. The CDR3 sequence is CASSEQGNTEAFF. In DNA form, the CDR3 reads TGTGCCAGCAGCGAACAGGGGAACACTGAAGCTTTCTTT.

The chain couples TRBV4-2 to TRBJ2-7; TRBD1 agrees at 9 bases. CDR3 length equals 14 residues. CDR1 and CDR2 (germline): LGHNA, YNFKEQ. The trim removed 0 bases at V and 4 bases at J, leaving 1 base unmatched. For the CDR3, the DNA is TGTGCCAGCAGCCAAGACGACAGGGGGTACGAGCAGTACTTC. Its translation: CASSQDDRGYEQYF.

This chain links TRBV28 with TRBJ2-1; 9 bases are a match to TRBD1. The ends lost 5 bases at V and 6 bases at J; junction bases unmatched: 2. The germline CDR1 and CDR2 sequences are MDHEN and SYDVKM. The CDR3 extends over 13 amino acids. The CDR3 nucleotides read TGTGCCAGCAGTGTGACAGGGGGCAATGAGCAGTTCTTC. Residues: CASSVTGGNEQFF.

CDR3 sequence: CSANGVNTQYF. The CDR3 nucleotides are TGCAGTGCTAATGGAGTTAATACGCAGTATTTT. The gene calls are TRBV20-1 and TRBJ2-3; D call uncertain. This CDR3 region has 11 residues. With 4 bases removed from V and 7 bases from J, the gap between germline ends came to 9 bases. CDR1 and CDR2 from the germline V gene are DFQATT and SNEGSKA (reference sequence).

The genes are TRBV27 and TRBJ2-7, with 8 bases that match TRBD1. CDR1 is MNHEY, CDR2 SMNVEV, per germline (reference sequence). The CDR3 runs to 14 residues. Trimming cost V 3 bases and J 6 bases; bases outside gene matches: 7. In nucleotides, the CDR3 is TGTGCCAGCAGTTTCATTGGACAGGGCGGCGAGCAGTACTTC. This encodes CASSFIGQGGEQYF.

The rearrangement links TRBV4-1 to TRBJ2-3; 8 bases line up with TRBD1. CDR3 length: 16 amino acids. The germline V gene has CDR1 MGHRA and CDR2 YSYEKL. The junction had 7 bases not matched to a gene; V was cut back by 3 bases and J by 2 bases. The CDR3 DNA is TGCGCCAGCAGCCAGGGGACAGGACCCGACACAGATACGCAGTATTTT. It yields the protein CASSQGTGPDTDTQYF.

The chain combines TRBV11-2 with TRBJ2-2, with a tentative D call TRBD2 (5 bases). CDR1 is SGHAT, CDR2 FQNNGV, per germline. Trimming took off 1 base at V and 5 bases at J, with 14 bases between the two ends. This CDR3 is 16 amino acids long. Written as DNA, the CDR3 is TGTGCCAGCAGCTTAGGAGGGTTCTGGTCGACCGGGGAGCTGTTTTTT. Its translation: CASSLGGFWSTGELFF. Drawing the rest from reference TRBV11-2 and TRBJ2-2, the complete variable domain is EAGVAQSPRYKIIEKRQSVAFWCNPISGHATLYWYQQILGQGPKLLIQFQNNGVVDDSQLPKDRFSAERLKGVDSTLKIQPAKLEDSAVYLCASSLGGFWSTGELFFGEGSRLTVL.

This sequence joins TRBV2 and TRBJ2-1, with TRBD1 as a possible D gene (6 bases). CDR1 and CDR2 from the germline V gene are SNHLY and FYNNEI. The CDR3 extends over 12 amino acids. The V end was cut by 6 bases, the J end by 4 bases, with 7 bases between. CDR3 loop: CASSGQYNEQFF. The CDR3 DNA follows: TGTGCCAGCAGCGGACAGTACAATGAGCAGTTCTTC.

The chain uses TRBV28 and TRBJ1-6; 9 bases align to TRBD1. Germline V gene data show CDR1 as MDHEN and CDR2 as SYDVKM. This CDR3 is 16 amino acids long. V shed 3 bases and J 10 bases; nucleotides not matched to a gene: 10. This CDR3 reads CASSLLPGQGKSPLHF. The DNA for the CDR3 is TGTGCCAGCAGTTTGCTTCCGGGACAGGGAAAATCACCCCTCCACTTT. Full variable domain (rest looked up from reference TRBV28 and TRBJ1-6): DVKVTQSSRYLVKRTGEKVFLECVQDMDHENMFWYRQDPGLGLRLIYFSYDVKMKEKGDIPEGYSVSREKKERFSLILESASTNQTSMYLCASSLLPGQGKSPLHFGNGTRLTVT.

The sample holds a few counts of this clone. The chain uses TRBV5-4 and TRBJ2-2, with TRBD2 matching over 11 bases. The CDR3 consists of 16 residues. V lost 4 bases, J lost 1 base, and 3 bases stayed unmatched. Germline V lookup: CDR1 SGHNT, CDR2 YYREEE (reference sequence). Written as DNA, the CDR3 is TGTGCCAGCAGCCCCCTAGCGGGGGGGAACACCGGGGAGCTGTTTTTT. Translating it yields CASSPLAGGNTGELFF.

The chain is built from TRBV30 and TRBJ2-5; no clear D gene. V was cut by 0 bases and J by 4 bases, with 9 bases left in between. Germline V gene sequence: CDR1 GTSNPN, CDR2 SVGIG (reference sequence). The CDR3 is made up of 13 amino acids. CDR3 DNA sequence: TGTGCCTGGAGTGTACAAGGCGGAGAGACCCAGTACTTC. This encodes CAWSVQGGETQYF.

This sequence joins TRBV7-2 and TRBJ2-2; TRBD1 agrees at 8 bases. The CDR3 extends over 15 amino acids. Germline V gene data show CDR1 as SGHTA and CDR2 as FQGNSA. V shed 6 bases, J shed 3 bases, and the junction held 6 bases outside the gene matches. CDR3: CASRATGVDTGELFF. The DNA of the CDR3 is TGTGCCAGCAGGGCGACAGGGGTGGACACCGGGGAGCTGTTTTTT.

CDR3 residues: CASSPTRIIAAFF. In DNA form, the CDR3 reads TGTGCCAGCAGCCCAACCAGGATCATCGCGGCTTTCTTT. The chain employs TRBV11-2 and TRBJ1-1, with D uncertain. The CDR3 consists of 13 residues. Trimming cost V 5 bases and J 11 bases, with 18 bases left between them. Looked up from germline, CDR1 is SGHAT and CDR2 is FQNNGV.

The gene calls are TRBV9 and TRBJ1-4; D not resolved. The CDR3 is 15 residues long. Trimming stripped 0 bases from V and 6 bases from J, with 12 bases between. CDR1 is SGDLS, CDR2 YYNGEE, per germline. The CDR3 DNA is TGTGCCAGCAGCGTAGGTACAGCTCCGGATGAAAAACTGTTTTTT. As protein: CASSVGTAPDEKLFF.

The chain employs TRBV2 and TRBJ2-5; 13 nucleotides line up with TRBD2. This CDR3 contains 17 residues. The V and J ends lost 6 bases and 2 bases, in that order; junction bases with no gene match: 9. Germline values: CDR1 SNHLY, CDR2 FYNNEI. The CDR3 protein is CASRRLAGGGGQETQYF. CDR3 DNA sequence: TGTGCCAGCAGGCGACTAGCGGGGGGTGGGGGACAAGAGACCCAGTACTTC.